One sample yielded the 15 T cell receptor beta chains listed below, sequenced in a study of T cells in Graves' hyperthyroidism and ophthalmopathy. RNA transcripts were the template for amplifying TCR beta CDR3 regions. Primed by the HTBI set, a first-round RT-PCR was run on the TCR CDR3. TCRdb re-called the multiplex PCR reads through MiXCR, storing one row per CDR3 protein. The table lists about 740,000 distinct CDR3 sequences, roughly 15% of them singletons. The sequencing sample was made of blood. The receptors originated from a woman aged 18 to 35 with Graves' hyperthyroidism.

This clonotype was seen many times. The rearrangement uses TRBV2 and TRBJ1-6; D not resolved. V shed 2 bases and J shed 7 bases, with 6 bases lying between them. This CDR3 region has 13 residues. Germline assignment: CDR1 SNHLY and CDR2 FYNNEI. The CDR3 bases are TGTGCCAGCAGTGAAATGTGGAATTCACCCCTCCACTTT. Translated: CASSEMWNSPLHF.

This clonotype was observed at least ten times. The CDR3 DNA follows: TGCGCCAGCAGCCTTGGGGACGGCCCCCCCTACGAGCAGTACTTC. Protein sequence: CASSLGDGPPYEQYF. The chain joins TRBV4-3 to TRBJ2-7; the D call may be TRBD1 or TRBD2 (5 bases each). Germline-derived CDR1 and CDR2 are LGHNA and YSLEER. The CDR3 consists of 15 residues. V lost 4 bases and J 2 bases, leaving 15 bases between the germline ends.

The CDR3: CASSLRPSGSRSYNEQFF. The CDR3 nucleotides read TGTGCCAGCAGTTTAAGACCATCGGGCTCCCGCTCCTACAATGAGCAGTTCTTC. The chain carries TRBV6-5 and TRBJ2-1; D is ambiguous. This CDR3 is built from 18 residues. Trimming pared 4 bases from V and 0 bases from J, leaving 19 bases between. From germline, CDR1 is MNHEY and CDR2 SVGAGI.

At least ten counts were recorded for this clonotype. The gene calls are TRBV24-1 and TRBJ2-5; 12 nucleotides agree with TRBD2. The CDR3 runs to 17 residues. The ends lost 4 bases at V and 2 bases at J; junction bases unmatched: 7. From germline, CDR1 is KGHDR and CDR2 SFDVKD. As DNA, the CDR3 is TGTGCCACCAGTGACCGCGGACTAGCGGGACTTCAAGAGACCCAGTACTTC. It codes for CATSDRGLAGLQETQYF.

The chain combines TRBV20-1 with TRBJ2-3, with TRBD2 as a possible D gene (5 bases). V gave up 1 base and J gave up 3 bases, with 11 bases separating them. Germline assignment: CDR1 DFQATT and CDR2 SNEGSKA (reference sequence). The CDR3 has 14 amino acids. CDR3 DNA sequence: TGCAGTGCTAGAGTTCTAGCTGTTACAGATACGCAGTATTTT. This translates into CSARVLAVTDTQYF.

This clonotype was picked up a small number of times. V and J are TRBV29-1 and TRBJ2-7; 7 nucleotides agree with TRBD2. Trimming cost V 3 bases and J 4 bases; bases outside gene matches: 3. Per the germline V gene, CDR1 is SQVTM and CDR2 is ANQGSEA. The CDR3 consists of 12 residues. The CDR3 is CSVDVGGYEQYF. CDR3 in DNA: TGCAGCGTTGATGTGGGAGGGTACGAGCAGTACTTC.

The chain combines TRBV9 with TRBJ2-4; perhaps TRBD2 as D (5 bases). Trimming shortened V by 2 bases and J by 1 base, and 16 bases separated the two germline ends. This CDR3 spans 17 amino acids. Germline loops: CDR1 SGDLS, CDR2 YYNGEE. CDR3 sequence reads: CASSVGLPGEAKNIQYF. The CDR3 bases are TGTGCCAGCAGCGTCGGACTCCCGGGCGAGGCCAAAAACATTCAGTACTTC.

This clonotype was seen more than once but under ten times. The chain combines TRBV5-8 with TRBJ2-1; 9 bases map to TRBD2. The CDR3 loop spans 15 amino acids. Per germline, CDR1 SGHTS and CDR2 YDEGEE. The V segment lost 1 base and the J segment 5 bases; nucleotides outside the gene matches: 4. CDR3 bases: TGTGCCAGCAGCTTGTTGGGGACTAGCAACAATGAGCAGTTCTTC. Amino acid sequence: CASSLLGTSNNEQFF.

The chain combines TRBV5-5 with TRBJ2-7, with 11 bases aligning to TRBD2. The germline V gene encodes CDR1 SGHKS and CDR2 YYEKEE (reference sequence). Trimming took 2 bases from V and 3 from J; bases not matched to a gene: 4. The CDR3 covers 15 residues. CDR3 residues: CASSFTSGSNYEQYF. CDR3 sequence (DNA): TGTGCCAGCAGCTTTACTAGCGGGAGTAACTACGAGCAGTACTTC.

This clonotype was seen many times. This chain uses TRBV2 with TRBJ1-1; tentatively, D is TRBD1 (5 bases). Germline V lookup: CDR1 SNHLY, CDR2 FYNNEI. Trimming took off 7 bases at V and 5 bases at J, with 8 bases between the two ends. The CDR3 has 11 amino acids. The CDR3 reads CASNRGTEAFF. CDR3 nucleotide sequence: TGTGCCAGCAATCGGGGGACTGAAGCTTTCTTT. Full variable domain (missing parts from reference TRBV2 and TRBJ1-1): EPEVTQTPSHQVTQMGQEVILRCVPISNHLYFYWYRQILGQKVEFLVSFYNNEISEKSEIFDDQFSVERPDGSNFTLKIRSTKLEDSAMYFCASNRGTEAFFGQGTRLTVV.

This clonotype was recorded many times. The gene calls are TRBV20-1 and TRBJ2-1; 13 bases fit TRBD2. CDR1 is DFQATT, CDR2 SNEGSKA, per germline (reference sequence). V trimming: 0 bases; J trimming: 6 bases; junction bases outside the gene matches: 11. CDR3 length equals 18 residues. CDR3 loop: CSARDATGLAGLPNEQFF. The CDR3 DNA is TGCAGTGCTAGAGATGCCACGGGACTAGCGGGACTCCCCAATGAGCAGTTCTTC.

In its sample, this clonotype was seen a few times. V is TRBV12-3 or TRBV12-4 and J is TRBJ1-5; no reliable D call. V was pared by 0 bases and J by 2 bases, with 11 bases between. The CDR3 runs 16 residues. Here the CDR3 DNA reads TGTGCCAGCAGTTTAGCGCCTCCTAGGGGCAATCAGCCCCAGCATTTT. Protein sequence: CASSLAPPRGNQPQHF.

In this sample, this clonotype turned up a few times. The V call is TRBV6-1, the J call TRBJ1-1; D is ambiguous. Germline lookup yields CDR1 MNHNS and CDR2 SASEGT. This CDR3 contains 11 residues. The germline V and J ends were trimmed by 8 bases and 6 bases, with 10 bases remaining between them. The CDR3: CASGMAAEAFF. As DNA, the CDR3 is TGTGCCAGCGGGATGGCAGCTGAAGCTTTCTTT.

This clonotype was seen more than once but under ten times. J is TRBJ1-2 and V is TRBV6-1; 7 bases are shared with TRBD1. After removal of 6 bases from V and 4 bases from J, the junction contained 5 bases not matched to a gene. The germline gives CDR1 MNHNS, CDR2 SASEGT. The CDR3 is 13 residues long. The CDR3 spells CASRPYRGYGYTF. The DNA for the CDR3 is TGTGCCAGCAGACCCTACAGGGGCTATGGCTACACCTTC.

This clonotype was counted many times. The rearrangement uses TRBV11-2 and TRBJ2-5, with no clear D. Trimming left V 3 bases short and J 5 bases short, with 13 bases between. The CDR3 totals 14 residues. Germline CDR1 and CDR2: SGHAT and FQNNGV. CDR3 residues: CASSFSPATETQYF. CDR3 nucleotides: TGTGCCAGCAGCTTTAGCCCCGCCACGGAGACCCAGTACTTC.